A selection of T cell receptor beta chains follows, all from one sample in a study of blood T cell repertoires in COVID-19. TCRdb keeps only in-frame clones here, not all; method: immunoSEQ multiplex PCR. The sample contains 120,000 to 150,000 clones, roughly nine tenths of which appear only once. Sequenced material: peripheral blood. Receptor source: a human donor in a cohort sampled during active COVID-19. Each CDR3 is given with its conserved first and last residue. D genes are given only for firm matches. The listing skips clone size in some rows; elsewhere it reads once, few, many or a size class.

-	TRBV2	TRBJ2-1	few	TGTGCCAGCAGCTACAGGACAACAGGCGATGAGCAGTTCTTC	CASSYRTTGDEQFF
TRBD1	TRBV7-6	TRBJ1-5	-	TGTGCCAGCAGCCCCGGGACAGGGGGCGATCAGCCCCAGCATTTT	CASSPGTGGDQPQHF
TRBD1	TRBV27	TRBJ2-5	-	TGTGCCAGCAGGTCCCCGAGCCGGGACAGGGGCCAGACCCAGTACTTC	CASRSPSRDRGQTQYF
TRBD1	TRBV28	TRBJ1-4	-	TGTGCCAGCAGCCCACCCGGACAGGGGATAACTAATGAAAAACTGTTTTTT	CASSPPGQGITNEKLFF
-	TRBV5-1	TRBJ2-5	-	TGCGCCAGCAGCTTGGTGTCAGGATTCCAAGAGACCCAGTACTTC	CASSLVSGFQETQYF
TRBD1	TRBV5-1	TRBJ1-2	-	TGCGCCAGCAGCTTGTCGGCAGGGGGAAATAACTATGGCTACACCTTC	CASSLSAGGNNYGYTF
TRBD1	TRBV5-1	TRBJ2-3	-	TGCGCCAGCAGCTTGGGTGGACAGGGGTCAGATACGCAGTATTTT	CASSLGGQGSDTQYF
TRBD1	TRBV6-5	TRBJ2-7	-	TGTGCCAGCAACTCTCTAGGGACAGGCCACTACGAGCAGTACTTC	CASNSLGTGHYEQYF
TRBD1	TRBV5-1	TRBJ1-4	-	TGCGCCAGCAGCGCCGAGCAGGGGGTAGGGGAAAAACTGTTTTTT	CASSAEQGVGEKLFF
-	TRBV30	TRBJ2-1	once	TGTGCCTGGAGTGGAGGGTCTCTCTCCTACAATGAGCAGTTCTTC	CAWSGGSLSYNEQFF
TRBD2	TRBV5-4	TRBJ2-7	-	TGTGCCAGCAGCCCGCCGGGCCTAGCGGGGGGCACGCAGTACTTC	CASSPPGLAGGTQYF
-	TRBV5-1	TRBJ1-2	-	TGCGCCAGCAGCTTGGCGGGAGGGCACTTGGGCTACACCTTC	CASSLAGGHLGYTF
-	TRBV5-4	TRBJ2-6	-	TGTGCCAGCAGCTTGGGGGGGCCCGCCTCTGGGGCCAACGTCCTGACTTTC	CASSLGGPASGANVLTF
-	TRBV29-1	TRBJ1-4	few	TGCAGCGTTGAAGGTTCCGCAGGGAAACTGTTTTTT	CSVEGSAGKLFF
TRBD1	TRBV13	TRBJ2-1	-	TGTGCCAGCAGTCAACGGACAGGGTGGAATGAGCAGTTCTTC	CASSQRTGWNEQFF
-	TRBV21-1	TRBJ1-4	-	TGTGCCAGCAGCATTCCGTGGGAGGGCTTGGCCCTTAATGAAAAACTGTTTTTT	CASSIPWEGLALNEKLFF
-	TRBV6-5	TRBJ1-2	-	TGTGCCAGCAGTCTACCCCCCGGAGATGGCTACACCTTC	CASSLPPGDGYTF
TRBD2	TRBV20-1	TRBJ2-5	-	TGCAGTGCTAGTACCCCGGGAGGGGAGACCCAGTACTTC	CSASTPGGETQYF
TRBD1	TRBV7-3	TRBJ1-2	-	TGTGCCAGCAGCGACGGGACAGGGAGATACACCTTC	CASSDGTGRYTF
TRBD2	TRBV5-4	TRBJ2-5	-	TGTGCCAGCAGCTTGATTCTAGCGGGGGATGAGACCCAGTACTTC	CASSLILAGDETQYF
-	TRBV12-3/TRBV12-4	TRBJ1-4	-	TGTGCCAGCAGAGCCGGGACACGGGAAAAACTGTTTTTT	CASRAGTREKLFF
-	TRBV6-1	TRBJ1-2	-	TGTGCCAGCAGTGAAATCCGGGAATATGGCTACACCTTC	CASSEIREYGYTF
-	TRBV27	TRBJ2-7	once	TGTGCCAGCTCAGGCCTCTCCTACGAGCAGTACTTC	CASSGLSYEQYF
-	TRBV27	TRBJ1-1	-	TGTGCCAGCAGTTTACGGGGGTCGAACACTGAAGCTTTCTTT	CASSLRGSNTEAFF
-	TRBV5-5	TRBJ2-7	-	TGTGCCAGCAGCACACATGGAGCTCATTCCTACGAGCAGTACTTC	CASSTHGAHSYEQYF
TRBD1	TRBV7-2	TRBJ2-1	-	TGTGCCAGCAGCTTAGGGGGACAGGCGGTCGGTGAGCAGTTCTTC	CASSLGGQAVGEQFF
-	TRBV5-5	TRBJ1-2	-	TGTGCCAGCAGCTTGCCTGATACAGGTGGCTACACCTTC	CASSLPDTGGYTF
TRBD1	TRBV24-1	TRBJ1-5	-	TGTGCCACCAGTGAGGGACAGGGTCAGCCCCAGCATTTT	CATSEGQGQPQHF
-	TRBV5-1	TRBJ1-3	few	TGCGCCAGCAGTATAACAGGTGACTCTGGAAACACCATATATTTT	CASSITGDSGNTIYF
-	TRBV28	TRBJ1-1	-	TGTGCCAGCAGTCCGACACCTTTCACTGAAGCTTTCTTT	CASSPTPFTEAFF
-	TRBV7-8	TRBJ1-5	-	TGTGCCAGCAGCCGGGCCCGGGGTCAGCCCCAGCATTTT	CASSRARGQPQHF
-	TRBV21-1	TRBJ2-7	-	TGTGCCAGCAGCAAAGCCCACAGGGCAAACGAGCAGTACTTC	CASSKAHRANEQYF
-	TRBV6-2/TRBV6-3	TRBJ1-2	-	TGTGCCAGCAGTTTAACTCCAGGGGTCTATGGCTACACCTTC	CASSLTPGVYGYTF
-	TRBV4-3	TRBJ2-3	-	TGCGCCAGCAGCCAAGATCTTATCGCAGATACGCAGTATTTT	CASSQDLIADTQYF
TRBD2	TRBV4-1	TRBJ2-1	-	TGCGCCAGCAGCCAAGGTGTTAGCGGGGTACGAAATGAGCAGTTCTTC	CASSQGVSGVRNEQFF
-	TRBV27	TRBJ2-5	-	TGTGCCAGCAGTTTATATGCCCCCCCAACAGGGCCCCAAGAGACCCAGTACTTC	CASSLYAPPTGPQETQYF
TRBD1	TRBV5-6	TRBJ1-1	-	TGTGCCAGCAGCCGACAGGGGCCTTTGACTGAAGCTTTCTTT	CASSRQGPLTEAFF
-	TRBV9	TRBJ1-6	-	TGTGCCAGCAGCAGGGACATTTCTGATTCACCCCTCCACTTT	CASSRDISDSPLHF
-	TRBV14	TRBJ2-2	once	TGTGCCAGCAGCCAAGGTGGCAGGGGATACACCGGGGAGCTGTTTTTT	CASSQGGRGYTGELFF
-	TRBV12-3/TRBV12-4	TRBJ1-4	-	TGTGCCAGCAGTCCCGGGGGTGGAAAACTGTTTTTT	CASSPGGGKLFF
TRBD2	TRBV7-8	TRBJ2-3	-	TGTGCCAGCAGCCAACACGAGCGGGGGCTTTGCACAGATACGCAGTATTTT	CASSQHERGLCTDTQYF
-	TRBV7-2	TRBJ1-3	-	TGTGCCAGCAGCTTAGCGAGGGAAATGGGAAACACCATATATTTT	CASSLAREMGNTIYF
-	TRBV7-9	TRBJ2-3	-	TGTGCCAGCAGCCCCAGCGAGTCGGATACGCAGTATTTT	CASSPSESDTQYF
TRBD1	TRBV5-1	TRBJ1-1	-	TGCGCCAGCAGAACCGGGACAGGGGGCGGCACTGAAGCTTTCTTT	CASRTGTGGGTEAFF
-	TRBV6-5	TRBJ1-5	once	TGTGCCAGCAGCCGACAGCCGTTCCAGCCCCAGCATTTT	CASSRQPFQPQHF
-	TRBV6-6	TRBJ1-4	once	TGTGCCAGCAGTTACTCAGGGGGTGAAAAACTGTTTTTT	CASSYSGGEKLFF
TRBD1	TRBV7-2	TRBJ2-1	-	TGTGCCAGCAGCTCGGGACAGAACAATGAGCAGTTCTTC	CASSSGQNNEQFF
-	TRBV7-2	TRBJ2-7	-	TGTGCCAGCAGCTTCTCGCCCGGGGACGAGCAGTACTTC	CASSFSPGDEQYF
-	TRBV4-3	TRBJ2-3	-	TGCGCCAGCAGCCAAGACGAGGGGGTACACAGGAGACACCTTAGCACAGATACGCAGTATTTT	CASSQDEGVHRRHLSTDTQYF
-	TRBV5-6	TRBJ1-2	-	TGTGCCAGCAGCTTGGAAGTCAGAAGGGGTGGCTACACCTTC	CASSLEVRRGGYTF
-	TRBV15	TRBJ1-2	-	TGTGCCACCAGCAGAGCAGGGTTAGGTGGCTACACCTTC	CATSRAGLGGYTF
TRBD1	TRBV3-1/TRBV3-2	TRBJ2-2	-	TGTGCCAGCAGACACGGGACAGGGAACACCGGGGAGCTGTTTTTT	CASRHGTGNTGELFF
-	TRBV5-5	TRBJ1-6	-	TGTGCCAGCAGCTTGGCGGCAGGGCAGGAATCACCCCTCCACTTT	CASSLAAGQESPLHF
-	TRBV10-3	TRBJ2-5	-	TGTGCCATCAGTGAAAGTATTGAAAGTTCCGGGACCCAGTACTTC	CAISESIESSGTQYF